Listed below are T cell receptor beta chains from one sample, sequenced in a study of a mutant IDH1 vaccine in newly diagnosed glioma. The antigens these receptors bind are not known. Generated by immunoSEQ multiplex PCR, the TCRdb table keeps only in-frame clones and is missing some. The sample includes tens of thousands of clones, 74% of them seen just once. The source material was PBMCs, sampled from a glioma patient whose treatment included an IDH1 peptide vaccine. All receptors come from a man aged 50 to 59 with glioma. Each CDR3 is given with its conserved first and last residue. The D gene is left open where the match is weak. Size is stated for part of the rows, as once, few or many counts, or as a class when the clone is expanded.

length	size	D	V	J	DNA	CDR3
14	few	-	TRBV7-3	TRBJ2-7	TGTGCCAGCAGCCCCCAGGGGGGAGGGTACGAGCAGTACTTC	CASSPQGGGYEQYF
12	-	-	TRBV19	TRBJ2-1	TGTGCCAGTAGTATTGGGGGCAGTGAGCAGTTCTTC	CASSIGGSEQFF
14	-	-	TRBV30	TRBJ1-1	TGTGCCTGGAGTGTATTGCAGGGAGGGACTGAAGCTTTCTTT	CAWSVLQGGTEAFF
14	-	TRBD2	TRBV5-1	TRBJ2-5	TGCGCCAGCAGCCCGGGACTAGAGGTAAAGACCCAGTACTTC	CASSPGLEVKTQYF
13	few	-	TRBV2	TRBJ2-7	TGTGCCAGCAGTGGGACGGACTGGCGGGAGCAGTACTTC	CASSGTDWREQYF
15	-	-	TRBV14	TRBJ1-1	TGTGCCAGCACCCTTGGCCCATTCGCGAACACTGAAGCTTTCTTT	CASTLGPFANTEAFF
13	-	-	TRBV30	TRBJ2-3	TGTGCCTGGAGAGGCCGCCGCACAGATACGCAGTATTTT	CAWRGRRTDTQYF
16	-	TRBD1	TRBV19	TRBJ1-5	TGTGCCAGTAGTATAGGTGCCCAGGGGGCTAAAGGGTCCCAGCATTTT	CASSIGAQGAKGSQHF
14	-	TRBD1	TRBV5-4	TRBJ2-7	TGTGCCAGCAGCTTGGAACAGGGGAACTACGAGCAGTACTTC	CASSLEQGNYEQYF
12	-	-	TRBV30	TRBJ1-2	TGTGCCTGGAGTGACACTGCCTATGGCTACACCTTC	CAWSDTAYGYTF
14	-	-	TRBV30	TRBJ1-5	TGTGCCTGGAGTATCGGACCTTTGAATCAGCCCCAGCATTTT	CAWSIGPLNQPQHF
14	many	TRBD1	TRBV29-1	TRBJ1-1	TGCAGCGCTTTGCCACAGGGGATGAACACTGAAGCTTTCTTT	CSALPQGMNTEAFF
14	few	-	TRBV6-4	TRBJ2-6	TGTGCCAGCAGTGACAACTCTGGGGCCAACGTCCTGACTTTC	CASSDNSGANVLTF
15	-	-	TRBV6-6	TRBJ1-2	TGTGCCAGCAGAAGAGGGAGGCAGGGCGAGTATGGCTACACCTTC	CASRRGRQGEYGYTF
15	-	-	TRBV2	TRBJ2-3	TGTGCCAGCAGTCGGACCTCGGTTAGCACAGATACGCAGTATTTT	CASSRTSVSTDTQYF
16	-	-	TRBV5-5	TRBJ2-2	TGTGCCAGCAGCACTGGGGTCCCAAATCTCGCCGGGGAGCTGTTTTTT	CASSTGVPNLAGELFF